These 25 T cell receptor beta chains came from one sample sequenced in a study of cytomegalovirus exposure and HLA in healthy donors. The study ran its PCR with 60 Vbeta and 13 Jbeta primers. TCRdb's copy holds only in-frame clones and misses some; the assay was immunoSEQ multiplex PCR. The repertoire holds over 150,000 clones, around 74% seen once, with around 1.4% in the top ten. Source material: PBMCs. The receptors shown here come from a girl under 18 in good health and CMV-seropositive.

This chain connects TRBV10-3 to TRBJ2-3; weak D call: TRBD1 (6 bases). V dropped 4 bases and J dropped 4 bases, with 9 bases sitting between them. The germline gives CDR1 ENHRY, CDR2 SYGVKD. The CDR3 loop spans 13 amino acids. The CDR3 spells CAISGRGADTQYF. CDR3 in DNA: TGTGCCATCAGTGGCAGGGGTGCAGATACGCAGTATTTT.

This chain's CDR3 is CASRPPGISYNEQFF. For the CDR3, the DNA is TGTGCCAGCAGACCCCCGGGGATCTCCTACAATGAGCAGTTCTTC. This chain links TRBV28 with TRBJ2-1, with a weak D call TRBD2 (5 bases). The germline V and J ends were trimmed by 6 bases and 0 bases, with 12 bases remaining between them. The V gene's germline CDR1 is MDHEN and CDR2 SYDVKM. The CDR3 contains 15 residues. The complete variable domain, with remaining parts taken from reference TRBV28 and TRBJ2-1, reads DVKVTQSSRYLVKRTGEKVFLECVQDMDHENMFWYRQDPGLGLRLIYFSYDVKMKEKGDIPEGYSVSREKKERFSLILESASTNQTSMYLCASRPPGISYNEQFFGPGTRLTVL.

Details on this clone: At one of its ends the junction is not consistent with the germline gene, which may arise from a read error. V is TRBV19 and J is TRBJ2-7; 8 bases fit TRBD1. Per the germline V gene, CDR1 is LNHDA and CDR2 is SQIVND (reference sequence). The CDR3 runs to 15 residues. Written as DNA, the CDR3 is TGTGCCAGTAGTGTAACTGGACAGGGAGGTTACGAACAGTACTTC. Protein product: CASSVTGQGGYEQYF.

The chain joins TRBV7-9 to TRBJ1-1, with 11 bases aligning to TRBD1. Trimming cost V 1 base and J 5 bases; bases outside gene matches: 3. Germline assignment: CDR1 SEHNR and CDR2 FQNEAQ (reference sequence). The CDR3 is 15 residues long. CDR3 sequence (DNA): TGTGCCAGCAGCTTAGGGGACAGGGGGGATACTGAAGCTTTCTTT. This encodes CASSLGDRGDTEAFF.

The rearrangement joins TRBV2 to TRBJ1-3; 8 bases are shared with TRBD1. Germline V gives CDR1 SNHLY, CDR2 FYNNEI. CDR3 length equals 14 residues. V lost 8 bases to trimming and J lost 6 bases; unmatched junction nucleotides: 9. The DNA for the CDR3 is TGTGCCAGCCTAGGGACAGGAGGCGAAAACACCATATATTTT. Protein: CASLGTGGENTIYF.

This clone was seen a few times. The rearrangement links TRBV5-1 to TRBJ1-5; 10 nucleotides match TRBD1. Germline CDR1 is SGHRS and CDR2 is YFSETQ. With V trimmed by 6 bases and J by 0 bases, 18 bases remained unmatched. There are 20 residues in the CDR3. The CDR3 loop is CASKGKSGTGDCYSNQPQHF. CDR3 sequence (DNA): TGCGCCAGCAAAGGGAAATCCGGGACAGGGGATTGTTATAGCAATCAGCCCCAGCATTTT.

The chain carries TRBV4-2 and TRBJ2-2, with D possibly TRBD2 on 5 matching bases. V shed 2 bases and J shed 5 bases, with 15 bases lying between them. This CDR3 has 16 residues. The germline V gene has CDR1 LGHNA and CDR2 YNFKEQ. Here the CDR3 reads CASSQSTLAATGELFF. The CDR3 nucleotides are TGTGCCAGCAGCCAATCTACCCTAGCCGCTACCGGGGAGCTGTTTTTT.

The V call is TRBV27, the J call TRBJ1-3, with D unclear. The germline gives CDR1 MNHEY, CDR2 SMNVEV (reference sequence). CDR3 size: 14 residues. V lost 2 bases, J lost 0 bases, and 5 bases lay in between. In DNA form, the CDR3 reads TGTGCCAGCAGTTTAACTGCCTCTGGAAACACCATATATTTT. This translates into CASSLTASGNTIYF.

CDR3 sequence: CASSLAGAIISYEQYF. CDR3 bases: TGTGCCAGCAGCTTGGCTGGGGCGATAATCTCCTACGAGCAGTACTTC. The chain carries TRBV5-8 and TRBJ2-7; perhaps TRBD1 as D (5 bases). CDR3 size: 16 residues. The germline CDR1 and CDR2 sequences are SGHTS and YDEGEE. Trimming took 0 bases from V and 0 from J, leaving 13 bases between them.

Only one count was recorded for this clone. The chain is built from TRBV27 and TRBJ1-1, with D maybe TRBD1 (5 bases). The CDR3 is 13 residues long. Germline V gene sequence: CDR1 MNHEY, CDR2 SMNVEV (reference sequence). The germline V and J ends were trimmed by 5 bases and 1 base, with 8 bases remaining between them. The CDR3 DNA sequence: TGTGCCAGCAGTGCCACAGGGAACACTGAAGCTTTCTTT. Translating gives CASSATGNTEAFF.

This clone was counted a few times. The rearrangement links TRBV4-3 to TRBJ1-2, with 7 nucleotides matching TRBD1. Losses at the gene ends were 4 bases for V and 5 bases for J; bases not matched to a gene: 7. Germline values: CDR1 LGHNA, CDR2 YSLEER. The CDR3 totals 14 residues. The CDR3 region has the DNA TGCGCCAGCAGCCTAGATGACAGGGCATATGGCTACACCTTC. Translated, it gives CASSLDDRAYGYTF.

The CDR3 nucleotides read TGTGCCAGCAGCTTCAGGTGGTGGGAGTCACCCCTCCACTTT. Protein sequence: CASSFRWWESPLHF. J is TRBJ1-6 and V is TRBV5-5, with D unclear. Deletions cut 2 bases from V and 10 bases from J, with 13 bases between. CDR1 is SGHKS and CDR2 is YYEKEE in the germline V gene (reference sequence). The CDR3 contains 14 residues.

V is TRBV6-5 and J is TRBJ1-2; TRBD1 matches 9 bases. The CDR3 consists of 14 residues. V trimming: 6 bases; J trimming: 4 bases; junction bases outside the gene matches: 6. From germline, CDR1 is MNHEY and CDR2 SVGAGI. CDR3 sequence (DNA): TGTGCCAGCAGGAACAGGGGGCGGTTCTATGGCTACACCTTC. It encodes CASRNRGRFYGYTF.

The CDR3 nucleotides read TGTGCCAGCAGTGAACAACTCGAGGGGGCGGAGACCCAGTACTTC. Translated, it gives CASSEQLEGAETQYF. This chain joins TRBV6-1 and TRBJ2-5, with TRBD1 matching 7 bases. V lost 2 bases and J lost 5; bases outside the gene matches: 8. Germline V gene data show CDR1 as MNHNS and CDR2 as SASEGT. The CDR3 length is 15 residues.

The gene calls are TRBV4-1 and TRBJ1-1; possibly TRBD1 for D (6 bases). This CDR3 region has 15 residues. The germline gives CDR1 MGHRA, CDR2 YSYEKL. V was cut by 1 base and J by 1 base, with 10 bases left in between. CDR3 bases: TGCGCCAGCAGCCAAGGGGGCAGGGGGAACACTGAAGCTTTCTTT. The encoded protein is CASSQGGRGNTEAFF.

V and J are TRBV1 and TRBJ2-1; the DNA was not used to check the table's D call, TRBD2. TRBV1 is listed as a pseudogene. CDR3 length equals 18 residues. The chain's CDR3 is CTSSRGVPPTSSYNEQFF. CDR3 nucleotide sequence: TGCACCAGCAGCCGGGGGGTCCCACCCACTAGCTCCTACAATGAGCAGTTCTTC.

V and J are TRBV6-5 and TRBJ2-2; 10 bases line up with TRBD1. This CDR3 has 15 amino acids. Germline CDR1 MNHEY, CDR2 SVGAGI. With 5 bases clipped from V and 7 bases from J, the junction kept 7 bases outside the gene matches. The CDR3 DNA follows: TGTGCCAGCAGTACCGGGACAGGGGTAGACGGGGAGCTGTTTTTT. Amino acids: CASSTGTGVDGELFF.

The chain links TRBV7-9 to TRBJ1-3, with unresolved D. This CDR3 spans 14 amino acids. Germline V gene sequence: CDR1 SEHNR, CDR2 FQNEAQ (reference sequence). The V end lost 1 base, the J end lost 4 bases, and 8 bases lay between the germline ends. The CDR3 sequence: CASSLESSGNTIYF. The CDR3 DNA is TGTGCCAGCAGCTTAGAATCGTCCGGAAACACCATATATTTT.

The chain is built from TRBV6-1 and TRBJ2-7, with D tentatively TRBD1 (5 bases). Trimming shortened V by 5 bases and J by 2 bases, and 25 bases separated the two germline ends. Germline V gene sequence: CDR1 MNHNS, CDR2 SASEGT. This CDR3 region has 18 residues. CDR3 coding DNA: TGTGCCAGCAGTAAAGGTCAGGGTGCTGGGCTAAGGGCCTACGAGCAGTACTTC. Residues: CASSKGQGAGLRAYEQYF.

The V call is TRBV29-1, the J call TRBJ1-5; no clear D. Trimming took 4 bases from V and 5 from J, leaving 12 bases between them. Germline V gene sequence: CDR1 SQVTM, CDR2 ANQGSEA. The CDR3 has 13 residues. The CDR3 sequence is CSVGSKADQPQHF. As DNA, the CDR3 is TGCAGCGTTGGGTCCAAGGCGGATCAGCCCCAGCATTTT.

V and J are TRBV19 and TRBJ1-1, with TRBD1 as a possible D gene (6 bases). CDR3 length: 13 amino acids. V lost 1 base and J lost 4, with 7 bases in between. Germline assignment: CDR1 LNHDA and CDR2 SQIVND (reference sequence). CDR3 nucleotides: TGTGCCAGTAGTATAGGCAGGGGCACTGAAGCTTTCTTT. This translates into CASSIGRGTEAFF.

The gene calls are TRBV9 and TRBJ1-5; D not certain. The CDR3 contains 13 residues. CDR1 and CDR2 (germline): SGDLS, YYNGEE. V lost 1 base and J lost 5, with 7 bases in between. The CDR3 bases are TGTGCCAGCAGCGTATCTTTAGATCAGCCCCAGCATTTT. Encoded protein: CASSVSLDQPQHF.

This rearrangement joins TRBV11-3 to TRBJ2-1, with D possibly being TRBD1 (5 bases). The germline V gene encodes CDR1 SGHNT and CDR2 YENEEA. The V gene lost 4 bases and the J gene lost 0 bases, with 13 bases spanning the gap. CDR3 size: 16 residues. Written as DNA, the CDR3 is TGTGCCAGCAGCTCAGGGTCCACCCGCTCCTACAATGAGCAGTTCTTC. Translated: CASSSGSTRSYNEQFF.

The V gene is TRBV9, the J gene TRBJ1-5; a weak D match, TRBD1 (5 bases). The CDR3 runs to 14 residues. Germline V gene sequence: CDR1 SGDLS, CDR2 YYNGEE. Trimming cost V 3 bases and J 5 bases, with 12 bases left between them. The CDR3 coding sequence is TGTGCCAGCAGCGCAGGCGGGGGGTATCAGCCCCAGCATTTT. It specifies CASSAGGGYQPQHF.

V is TRBV9 and J is TRBJ2-5; a weak D match, TRBD2 (5 bases). V was pared by 0 bases and J by 0 bases, with 12 bases between. The CDR3 extends over 16 amino acids. Germline loops: CDR1 SGDLS, CDR2 YYNGEE. This chain's CDR3 is CASSVATVGDQETQYF. As DNA, the CDR3 is TGTGCCAGCAGCGTAGCTACGGTGGGAGACCAAGAGACCCAGTACTTC.